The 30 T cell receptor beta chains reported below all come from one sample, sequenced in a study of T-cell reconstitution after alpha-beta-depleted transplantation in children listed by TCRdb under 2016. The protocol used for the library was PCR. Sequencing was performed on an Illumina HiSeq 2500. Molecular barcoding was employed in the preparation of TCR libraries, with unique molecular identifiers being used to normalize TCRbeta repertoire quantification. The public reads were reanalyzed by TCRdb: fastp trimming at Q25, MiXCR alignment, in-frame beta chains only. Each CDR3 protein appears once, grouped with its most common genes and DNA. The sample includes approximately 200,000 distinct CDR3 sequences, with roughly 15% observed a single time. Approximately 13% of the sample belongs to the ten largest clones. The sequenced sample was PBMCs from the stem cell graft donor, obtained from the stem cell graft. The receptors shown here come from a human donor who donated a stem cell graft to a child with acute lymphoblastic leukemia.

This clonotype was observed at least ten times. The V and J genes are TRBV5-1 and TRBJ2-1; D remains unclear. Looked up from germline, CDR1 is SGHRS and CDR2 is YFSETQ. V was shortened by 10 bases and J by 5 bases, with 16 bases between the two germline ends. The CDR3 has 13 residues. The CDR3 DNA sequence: TGCGCCTCGAATCGGGTACCAAACAATGAGCAGTTCTTC. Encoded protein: CASNRVPNNEQFF.

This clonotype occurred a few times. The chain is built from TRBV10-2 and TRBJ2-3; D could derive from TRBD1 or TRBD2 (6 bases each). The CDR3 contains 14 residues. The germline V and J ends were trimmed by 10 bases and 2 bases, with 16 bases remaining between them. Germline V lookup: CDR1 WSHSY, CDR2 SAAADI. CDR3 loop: CATRGAGYTDTQYF. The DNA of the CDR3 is TGCGCCACGAGGGGGGCAGGTTACACAGATACGCAGTATTTT.

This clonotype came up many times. CDR3 residues: CASSQEGQGANEKLFF. CDR3 DNA: TGCGCCAGCAGCCAAGAGGGACAGGGGGCAAATGAAAAACTGTTTTTT. The chain is built from TRBV4-1 and TRBJ1-4, with TRBD1 identical over 12 bases. CDR1 is MGHRA, CDR2 YSYEKL, per germline. The CDR3 spans 16 residues. V shed 0 bases and J 5 bases; nucleotides not matched to a gene: 1.

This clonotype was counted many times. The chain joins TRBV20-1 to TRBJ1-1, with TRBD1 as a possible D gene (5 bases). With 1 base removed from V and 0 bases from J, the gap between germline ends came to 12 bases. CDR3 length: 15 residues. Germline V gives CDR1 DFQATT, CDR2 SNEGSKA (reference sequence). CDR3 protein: CSARGLRGMNTEAFF. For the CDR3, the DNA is TGCAGTGCTAGAGGTTTGCGGGGGATGAACACTGAAGCTTTCTTT.

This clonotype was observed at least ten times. CDR3 nucleotides: TGCAGTGCTAGAGGCCGGGACAGGGGAACCTACGAGCAGTACTTC. It yields the protein CSARGRDRGTYEQYF. The chain uses TRBV20-1 and TRBJ2-7; 10 bases match TRBD1. Germline V gives CDR1 DFQATT, CDR2 SNEGSKA (reference sequence). J gave up 2 bases and V 1 base, and 5 bases lay outside the gene matches. This CDR3 comprises 15 residues.

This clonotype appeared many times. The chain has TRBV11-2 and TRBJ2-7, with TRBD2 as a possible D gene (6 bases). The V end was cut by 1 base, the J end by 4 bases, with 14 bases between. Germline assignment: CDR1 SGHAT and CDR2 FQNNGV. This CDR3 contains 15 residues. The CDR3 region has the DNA TGTGCCAGCAGCTTAGGTGGCGGGACGATGTACGAGCAGTACTTC. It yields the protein CASSLGGGTMYEQYF.

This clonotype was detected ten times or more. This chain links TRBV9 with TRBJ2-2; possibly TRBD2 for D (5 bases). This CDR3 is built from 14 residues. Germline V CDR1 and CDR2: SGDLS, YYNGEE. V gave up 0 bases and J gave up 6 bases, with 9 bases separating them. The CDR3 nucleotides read TGTGCCAGCAGCGTAGCTAGGGAGCCCGGGGAGCTGTTTTTT. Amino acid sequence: CASSVAREPGELFF.

CDR3 amino acids: CASSSLQDTNEQFF. CDR3 sequence (DNA): TGCGCCAGCAGCTCACTACAGGATACCAATGAGCAGTTCTTC. V and J are TRBV5-1 and TRBJ2-1; D might be TRBD1 (5 bases). CDR1 is SGHRS and CDR2 is YFSETQ in the germline V gene. This CDR3 is built from 14 residues. The V and J ends lost 3 bases and 6 bases respectively, with 13 bases between them.

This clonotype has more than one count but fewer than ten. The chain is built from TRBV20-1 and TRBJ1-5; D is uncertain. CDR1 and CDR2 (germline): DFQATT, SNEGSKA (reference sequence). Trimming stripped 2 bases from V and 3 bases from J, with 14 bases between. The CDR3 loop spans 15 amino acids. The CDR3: CSARRRPGLNQPQHF. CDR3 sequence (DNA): TGCAGTGCTAGACGCAGACCCGGTCTCAATCAGCCCCAGCATTTT.

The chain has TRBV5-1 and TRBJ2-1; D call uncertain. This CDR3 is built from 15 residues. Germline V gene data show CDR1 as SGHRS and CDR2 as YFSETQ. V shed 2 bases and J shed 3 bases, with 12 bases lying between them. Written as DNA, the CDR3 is TGCGCCAGCAGCTTAAGACCAACCGTCTACAATGAGCAGTTCTTC. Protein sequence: CASSLRPTVYNEQFF. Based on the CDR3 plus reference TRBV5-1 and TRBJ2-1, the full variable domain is KAGVTQTPRYLIKTRGQQVTLSCSPISGHRSVSWYQQTPGQGLQFLFEYFSETQRNKGNFPGRFSGRQFSNSRSEMNVSTLELGDSALYLCASSLRPTVYNEQFFGPGTRLTVL.

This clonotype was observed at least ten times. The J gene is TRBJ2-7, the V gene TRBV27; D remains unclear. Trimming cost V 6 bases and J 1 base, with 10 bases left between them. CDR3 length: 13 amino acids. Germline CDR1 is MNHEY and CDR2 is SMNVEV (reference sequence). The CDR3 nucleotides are TGTGCCAGCAGCGGACGGCTGTCCTACGAGCAGTACTTC. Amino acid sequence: CASSGRLSYEQYF.

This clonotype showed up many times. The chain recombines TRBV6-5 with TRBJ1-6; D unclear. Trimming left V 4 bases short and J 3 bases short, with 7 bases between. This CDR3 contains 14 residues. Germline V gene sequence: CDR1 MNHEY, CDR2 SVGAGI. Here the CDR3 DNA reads TGTGCCAGCAGTTCACCGCTCTATAATTCACCCCTCCACTTT. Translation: CASSSPLYNSPLHF.

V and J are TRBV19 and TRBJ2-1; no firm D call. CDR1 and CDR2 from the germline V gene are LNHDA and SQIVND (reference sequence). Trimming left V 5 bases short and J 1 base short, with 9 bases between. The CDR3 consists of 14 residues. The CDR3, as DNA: TGTGCCAGTAGTCTCCCTCGGTCCTACAATGAGCAGTTCTTC. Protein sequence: CASSLPRSYNEQFF.

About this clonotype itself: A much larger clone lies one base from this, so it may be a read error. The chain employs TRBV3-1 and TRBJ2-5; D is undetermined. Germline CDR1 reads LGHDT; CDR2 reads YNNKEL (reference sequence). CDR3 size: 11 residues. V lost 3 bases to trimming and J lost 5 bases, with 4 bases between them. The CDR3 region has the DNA TGTGCCAGCAGCCAGATGGAGACCCAGTACTTC. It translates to CASSQMETQYF.

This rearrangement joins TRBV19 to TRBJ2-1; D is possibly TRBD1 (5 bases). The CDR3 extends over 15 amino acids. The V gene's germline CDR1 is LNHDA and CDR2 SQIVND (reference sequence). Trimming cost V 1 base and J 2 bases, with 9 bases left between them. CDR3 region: CASSIGAGTYNEQFF. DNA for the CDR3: TGTGCCAGTAGTATAGGGGCAGGGACCTACAATGAGCAGTTCTTC.

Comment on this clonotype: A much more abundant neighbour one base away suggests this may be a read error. DNA of the CDR3: TGCAGTGCTAGAGAATGGCGAGCGGTAGGCACAGATACGCAGTATTTT. This translates into CSAREWRAVGTDTQYF. The rearrangement links TRBV20-1 to TRBJ2-3; possibly TRBD2 for D (5 bases). Germline V gene data show CDR1 as DFQATT and CDR2 as SNEGSKA (reference sequence). CDR3 size: 16 residues. Trimming shortened V by 0 bases and J by 1 base, and 14 bases separated the two germline ends.

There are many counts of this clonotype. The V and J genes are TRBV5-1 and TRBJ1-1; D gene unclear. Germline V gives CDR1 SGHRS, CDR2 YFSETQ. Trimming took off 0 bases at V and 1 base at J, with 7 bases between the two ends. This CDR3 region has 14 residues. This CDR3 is CASSLGPQNTEAFF. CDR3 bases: TGCGCCAGCAGCTTGGGCCCGCAGAACACTGAAGCTTTCTTT.

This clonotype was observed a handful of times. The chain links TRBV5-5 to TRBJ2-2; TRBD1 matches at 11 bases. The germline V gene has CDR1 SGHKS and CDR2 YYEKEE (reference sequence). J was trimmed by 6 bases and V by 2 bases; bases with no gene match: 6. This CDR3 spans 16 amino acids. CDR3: CASSFRDRGRAGELFF. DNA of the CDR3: TGTGCCAGCAGCTTCCGGGACAGGGGGAGGGCCGGGGAGCTGTTTTTT.

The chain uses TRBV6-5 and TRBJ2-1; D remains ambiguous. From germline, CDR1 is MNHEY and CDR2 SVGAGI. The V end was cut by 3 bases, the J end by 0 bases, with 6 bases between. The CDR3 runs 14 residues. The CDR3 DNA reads TGTGCCAGCAGTTATTCAGACTCCTACAATGAGCAGTTCTTC. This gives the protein CASSYSDSYNEQFF.

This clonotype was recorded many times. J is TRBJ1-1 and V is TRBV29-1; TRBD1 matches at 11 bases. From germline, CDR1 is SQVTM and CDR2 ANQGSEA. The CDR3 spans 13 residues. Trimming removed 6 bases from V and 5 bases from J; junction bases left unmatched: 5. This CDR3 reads CSVHRDRGTEAFF. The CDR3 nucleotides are TGCAGCGTACACCGGGACAGGGGGACTGAAGCTTTCTTT.

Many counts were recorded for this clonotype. CDR3 in amino acids: CASRIGLAGSGSTDTQYF. In DNA, the CDR3 is TGCGCCAGCAGAATCGGACTAGCGGGGTCGGGGAGCACAGATACGCAGTATTTT. The rearrangement uses TRBV5-1 and TRBJ2-3; 12 bases agree with TRBD2. The CDR3 has 18 amino acids. The ends lost 5 bases at V and 0 bases at J; junction bases unmatched: 10. CDR1 and CDR2 from the germline V gene are SGHRS and YFSETQ.

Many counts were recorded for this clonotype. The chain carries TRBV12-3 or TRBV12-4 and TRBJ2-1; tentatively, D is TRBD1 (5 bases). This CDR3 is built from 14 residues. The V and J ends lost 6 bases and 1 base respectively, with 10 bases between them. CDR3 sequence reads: CASSFRDSYNEQFF. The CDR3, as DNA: TGTGCCAGCAGCTTCAGGGATTCCTACAATGAGCAGTTCTTC.

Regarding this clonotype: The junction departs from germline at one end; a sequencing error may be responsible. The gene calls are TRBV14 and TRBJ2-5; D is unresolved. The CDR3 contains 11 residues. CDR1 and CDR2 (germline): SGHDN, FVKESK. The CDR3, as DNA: TGTGCCAGCAGCCCGCAAGAGACCCAGAACTTC. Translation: CASSPQETQNF. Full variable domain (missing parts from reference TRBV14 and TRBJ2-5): EAGVTQFPSHSVIEKGQTVTLRCDPISGHDNLYWYRRVMGKEIKFLLHFVKESKQDESGMPNNRFLAERTGGTYSTLKVQPAELEDSGVYFCASSPQETQNFGPGTRLLVL.

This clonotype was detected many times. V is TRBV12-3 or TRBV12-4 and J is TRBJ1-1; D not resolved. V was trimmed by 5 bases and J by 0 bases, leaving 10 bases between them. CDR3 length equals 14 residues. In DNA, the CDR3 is TGTGCCAGCAGTGGACGGAACTTGAACACTGAAGCTTTCTTT. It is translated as CASSGRNLNTEAFF.

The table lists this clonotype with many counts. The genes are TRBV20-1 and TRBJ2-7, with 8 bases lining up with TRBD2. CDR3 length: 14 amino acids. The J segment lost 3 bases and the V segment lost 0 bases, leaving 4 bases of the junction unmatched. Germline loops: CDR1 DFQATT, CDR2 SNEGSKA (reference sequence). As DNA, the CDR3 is TGCAGTGCTAGAGATAGCGGGACACTCTACGAGCAGTACTTC. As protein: CSARDSGTLYEQYF.

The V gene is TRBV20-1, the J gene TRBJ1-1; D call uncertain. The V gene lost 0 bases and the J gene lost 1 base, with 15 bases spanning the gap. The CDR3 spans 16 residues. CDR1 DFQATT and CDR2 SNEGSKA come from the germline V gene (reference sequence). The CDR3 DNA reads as TGCAGTGCTAGAGACCGCCGTTTGATCCGGAACACTGAAGCTTTCTTT. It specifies CSARDRRLIRNTEAFF.

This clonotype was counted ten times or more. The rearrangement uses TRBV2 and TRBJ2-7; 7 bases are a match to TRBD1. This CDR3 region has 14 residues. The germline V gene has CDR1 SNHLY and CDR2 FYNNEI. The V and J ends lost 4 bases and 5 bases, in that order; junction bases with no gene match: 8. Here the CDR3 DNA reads TGTGCCAGCAGTGCCCGACAGGGCTCGAACGAGCAGTACTTC. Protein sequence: CASSARQGSNEQYF.

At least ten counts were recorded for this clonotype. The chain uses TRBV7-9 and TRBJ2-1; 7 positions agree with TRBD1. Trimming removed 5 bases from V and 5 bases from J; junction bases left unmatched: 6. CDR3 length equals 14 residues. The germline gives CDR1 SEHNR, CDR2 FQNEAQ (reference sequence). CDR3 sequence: CASSPGGVDNEQFF. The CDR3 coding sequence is TGTGCCAGCAGCCCAGGGGGAGTGGACAATGAGCAGTTCTTC.

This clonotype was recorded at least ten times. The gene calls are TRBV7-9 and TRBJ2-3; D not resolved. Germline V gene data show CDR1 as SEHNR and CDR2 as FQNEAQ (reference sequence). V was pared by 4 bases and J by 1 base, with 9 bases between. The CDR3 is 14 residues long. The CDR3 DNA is TGTGCCAGCAGCTCTCGTCTCGGCACAGATACGCAGTATTTT. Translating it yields CASSSRLGTDTQYF.

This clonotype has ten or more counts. CDR3 residues: CSVEEWLGLAGEYSTDTQYF. In nucleotides, the CDR3 is TGCAGCGTTGAAGAGTGGTTGGGACTAGCGGGAGAATATAGCACAGATACGCAGTATTTT. The V call is TRBV29-1, the J call TRBJ2-3; 14 nucleotides agree with TRBD2. Germline V gene sequence: CDR1 SQVTM, CDR2 ANQGSEA. The CDR3 has 20 residues. V shed 0 bases and J 0 bases; nucleotides not matched to a gene: 11.